This TCR beta chain was sequenced in a study of T cell responses to AZD1222 COVID-19 vaccine. Germline CDR1 reads GTSNPN; CDR2 reads SVGIG (reference sequence). The CDR3 totals 14 residues. V dropped 3 bases and J dropped 6; count of bases not matched to a gene: 7. Profiled with immunoSEQ multiplex PCR; TCRdb holds only in-frame clones, not every one. Of about 160,000 clones in the sample, about 90% were seen once. The sample in question was peripheral blood, obtained 28 days after the second AZD1222 dose. This sequence originates from an adult who received the AZD1222 COVID-19 vaccine. This chain links TRBV30 with TRBJ1-5, with 8 bases that match TRBD1. The CDR3 DNA reads as TGTGCCTGGAGCCCGCAGGGGGCGGGTCAGCCCCAGCATTTT. Its translation is CAWSPQGAGQPQHF.